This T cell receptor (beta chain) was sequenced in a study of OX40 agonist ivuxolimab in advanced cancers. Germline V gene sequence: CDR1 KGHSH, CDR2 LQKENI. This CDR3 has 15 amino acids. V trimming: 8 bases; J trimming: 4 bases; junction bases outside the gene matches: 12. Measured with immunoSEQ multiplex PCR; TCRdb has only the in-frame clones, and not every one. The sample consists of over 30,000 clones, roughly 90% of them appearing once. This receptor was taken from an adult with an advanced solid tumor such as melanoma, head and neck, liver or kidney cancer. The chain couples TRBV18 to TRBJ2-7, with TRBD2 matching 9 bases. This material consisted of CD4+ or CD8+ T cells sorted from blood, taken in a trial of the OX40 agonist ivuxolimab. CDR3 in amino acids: CASRDGGRAVYEQYF. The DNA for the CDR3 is TGTGCCAGCCGCGATGGCGGGAGGGCCGTATACGAGCAGTACTTC.